These T cell receptor beta chains were read from a single sample in a study of graft-versus-host responses after intestinal transplantation. Assay used: immunoSEQ multiplex PCR; TCRdb lists only in-frame clones, some missing. The repertoire holds more than 95,000 clones, with around nine tenths as singletons. Antigens of these TCRs are unknown. The sample here was unstimulated CD4+ T cells sorted from spleen or lymph node cells, taken before intestinal transplant. The receptors derive from a human donor who received an intestinal transplant. The CDR3 runs from the conserved cysteine through the conserved F or W. D genes are given only for firm matches. Part of the rows lack a size; the others show once, few, many or a class for expanded clones.

d_call,clone_size,v_call,j_call,cdr3_nt,cdr3_aa
.,.,TRBV5-6,TRBJ2-2,TGTGCCAGCAGCTATGGGATGGGGGGCACCGGGGAGCTGTTTTTT,CASSYGMGGTGELFF
.,.,TRBV5-1,TRBJ2-5,TGCGCCAGCACCCCCCTCGGCCAAGAGACCCAGTACTTC,CASTPLGQETQYF
TRBD2,.,TRBV4-1,TRBJ2-5,TGCGCCAGCAGCCAAGGTCTAGCGGGAGGGGCGGGGTTAGAGACCCAGTACTTC,CASSQGLAGGAGLETQYF
TRBD1,.,TRBV7-9,TRBJ1-1,TGTGCCAGCAGCTTAGCTACGACAGGGGGAACTGAAGCTTTCTTT,CASSLATTGGTEAFF
TRBD1,.,TRBV30,TRBJ2-7,TGTGCCTGGAGTGTACGACAGGGGGCTGATGAGCAGTACTTC,CAWSVRQGADEQYF
.,.,TRBV7-9,TRBJ1-2,TGTGCCAGCAGCGGGGCCCAATCGGGCTACACCTTC,CASSGAQSGYTF
.,.,TRBV5-1,TRBJ1-1,TGCGCCAGCAGAACAGCCTCGAACACTGAAGCTTTCTTT,CASRTASNTEAFF
TRBD1,few,TRBV5-1,TRBJ2-7,TGCGCCAGCAGCTTCGGACAGGGCGAGCAGTACTTC,CASSFGQGEQYF
.,.,TRBV18,TRBJ1-2,TGTGCCAGCTCACCCGGACAGATAGCTAACTATGGCTACACCTTC,CASSPGQIANYGYTF
TRBD2,.,TRBV2,TRBJ2-7,TGTGCCAGCAGTGATGAGCGGGGGGGCCGGGAGCAGTACTTC,CASSDERGGREQYF
.,.,TRBV5-1,TRBJ2-5,TGCGCCAGCACTGGGCGGGATAAGGAGACCCAGTACTTC,CASTGRDKETQYF
.,.,TRBV5-4,TRBJ1-6,TGTGCCAGCAGCTTGGCAGGGTGGGGTTCACCCCTCCACTTT,CASSLAGWGSPLHF
.,.,TRBV9,TRBJ1-2,TGTGCCAGCAGCGTAGCGGACACCATCGTTAACTATGGCTACACCTTC,CASSVADTIVNYGYTF
.,.,TRBV19,TRBJ2-5,TGTGCCAGTAAAAGAGGCAGAGGAGAGACCCAGTACTTC,CASKRGRGETQYF
.,.,TRBV5-4,TRBJ1-1,TGTGCCAGCAGTCCCAGGGACTCGGGTGAAGCTTTCTTT,CASSPRDSGEAFF
TRBD2,.,TRBV6-5,TRBJ2-1,TGTGCCAGCAGGTCTAGCGGGAGCGACAATGAGCAGTTCTTC,CASRSSGSDNEQFF
.,.,TRBV29-1,TRBJ1-2,TGCAGCGTTGAGGAGAACTATGGCTACACCTTC,CSVEENYGYTF
.,once,TRBV30,TRBJ1-1,TGTGCCTTCAGGGGAAGGAACACTGAAGCTTTCTTT,CAFRGRNTEAFF
TRBD2,.,TRBV27,TRBJ2-7,TGTGCCAGCACTAAGAGGCTAGCGGGAGGGCCGAGTTACGAGCAGTACTTC,CASTKRLAGGPSYEQYF
TRBD1,.,TRBV7-9,TRBJ2-2,TGTGCCAGCAGCTCAGGGGGACACACCGGGGAGCTGTTTTTT,CASSSGGHTGELFF
TRBD2,.,TRBV19,TRBJ2-3,TGTGCCAGTAGTATTGAAGCGGGAGCAGGCGCAGATACGCAGTATTTT,CASSIEAGAGADTQYF
.,.,TRBV2,TRBJ2-7,TGTGCCAGCAGTGGTATTGCCAGGGGCCCCTACGAGCAGTACTTC,CASSGIARGPYEQYF
TRBD1,.,TRBV14,TRBJ1-4,TGTGCCAGCAGCCTAAACACAGGGGGAGGCGAAAAACTGTTTTTT,CASSLNTGGGEKLFF
.,.,TRBV18,TRBJ2-7,TGTGCCAGCTCAGCGGGACAGAGAAATAACTACGAGCAGTACTTC,CASSAGQRNNYEQYF
TRBD1,.,TRBV5-1,TRBJ2-1,TGCGCCAGCAGTCTCCCACGGACAGGGGATATGAATGAGCAGTTCTTC,CASSLPRTGDMNEQFF
.,.,TRBV5-1,TRBJ2-1,TGCGCCAGCAAGGAGGCGGCCGCCACCTACAATGAGCAGTTCTTC,CASKEAAATYNEQFF
TRBD2,.,TRBV7-2,TRBJ2-1,TGTGCCAGCAGCTTACCGGGACTAGCGGCTAACAATGAGCAGTTCTTC,CASSLPGLAANNEQFF
.,once,TRBV6-1,TRBJ2-6,TGTGCCAGCAGTGATGGTTGGGGGGGCCCAAGCTCTGGGGCCAACGTCCTGACTTTC,CASSDGWGGPSSGANVLTF
.,.,TRBV5-1,TRBJ2-2,TGCGCCAGCAGCTTGGCCGGCACCGGGGAGCTGTTTTTT,CASSLAGTGELFF
.,.,TRBV9,TRBJ2-1,TGTGCCAGCAGCGGACGACTCGGGGGGCCCCGGGATGAGCAGTTCTTC,CASSGRLGGPRDEQFF
.,once,TRBV5-1,TRBJ1-4,TGCGCCAGCAGCGATACTTCGAGAATTAATGAAAAACTGTTTTTT,CASSDTSRINEKLFF
TRBD1,.,TRBV25-1,TRBJ2-2,TGTGCCAGCACTTCAGGGGGCCTCACCGGGGAGCTGTTTTTT,CASTSGGLTGELFF
.,once,TRBV25-1,TRBJ1-1,TGTGCCAGCAGTGAACCGGGGAGGGACACTGAAGCTTTCTTT,CASSEPGRDTEAFF
.,few,TRBV6-6,TRBJ1-1,TGTGCCAGCAGTTACTCGCTATCACTGAACACTGAAGCTTTCTTT,CASSYSLSLNTEAFF
.,.,TRBV9,TRBJ1-1,TGTGCCAGCAGCCGTGGTAACATGAACACTGAAGCTTTCTTT,CASSRGNMNTEAFF
TRBD2,.,TRBV7-8,TRBJ2-7,TGTGCCAGCAGCACCCAGACTAGCGGGTATTCCTACGAGCAGTACTTC,CASSTQTSGYSYEQYF
TRBD1,.,TRBV5-8,TRBJ2-3,TGTGCCAGCAGCCTCGGGGACAGTTACACAGATACGCAGTATTTT,CASSLGDSYTDTQYF
.,.,TRBV4-2,TRBJ2-4,TGTGCCAGCAGCCAAGAGTGGACTAACGAAAACATTCAGTACTTC,CASSQEWTNENIQYF
.,once,TRBV14,TRBJ1-2,TGTGCCAGCAGCCTTAACCGGCGAGAGGAGGGCTACACCTTC,CASSLNRREEGYTF
.,.,TRBV12-5,TRBJ1-2,TGTGCTAGTGGTCCTGGGAGGGTTAACGGGTCTGGCCCGATCATTTATGGCTACACCTTC,CASGPGRVNGSGPIIYGYTF
TRBD2,.,TRBV19,TRBJ2-3,TGTGCCAGTAGTGTAACTAGCGGGGGTTTCACAGATACGCAGTATTTT,CASSVTSGGFTDTQYF
TRBD2,.,TRBV5-4,TRBJ2-2,TGTGCCAGCAGCTTCCAGGGAGGGTCTTGGGAGCTGTTTTTT,CASSFQGGSWELFF
.,.,TRBV5-1,TRBJ2-1,TGCGCCAGCAGCTTGGGTGGCAGGGACAATGAGCAGTTCTTC,CASSLGGRDNEQFF
.,.,TRBV7-2,TRBJ2-1,TGTGCCAGCAGCGCAAATGTAGTCCCGGGGGAAAAGTTCTTC,CASSANVVPGEKFF
.,.,TRBV18,TRBJ1-1,TGTGCCAGCTCACCCCGCTCCGAATATTTAGGGACTAACACTGAAGCTTTCTTT,CASSPRSEYLGTNTEAFF
.,.,TRBV6-5,TRBJ2-5,TGTGCCAGCAGTTACTCGCTTAACGCGGGGGCGAAGACCCAGTACTTC,CASSYSLNAGAKTQYF
TRBD2,.,TRBV29-1,TRBJ2-7,TGCAGCGTTGAAACTAGCGGGAGACCGATTGCCTACGAGCAGTACTTC,CSVETSGRPIAYEQYF
TRBD1,once,TRBV19,TRBJ1-4,TGTGCCAGTAGTATACGATCCGGGACAGGGAATGAAAAACTGTTTTTT,CASSIRSGTGNEKLFF
TRBD2,.,TRBV6-4,TRBJ2-7,TGTGCCAGAGGACTAGCGGGGGGACTCCTATCCTACGAGCAGTACTTC,CARGLAGGLLSYEQYF
TRBD1,.,TRBV27,TRBJ1-1,TGTGCCAGCGGCCTCCCGACAGGGGGCAAAGCTTTCTTT,CASGLPTGGKAFF
.,.,TRBV11-2,TRBJ1-6,TGTGCCAGCAGCTTAGTGGGGCGAGGTGAGGCACCCCTCCACTTT,CASSLVGRGEAPLHF
.,.,TRBV6-1,TRBJ2-7,TGTGCCAGCCATTCACGGACACCCCCCTACGAGCAGTACTTC,CASHSRTPPYEQYF
TRBD2,.,TRBV5-1,TRBJ2-1,TGCGCCAGCAGCTTTGTTTTAGAGTCGGCTAGCGGCAACAATGAGCAGTTCTTC,CASSFVLESASGNNEQFF
TRBD2,.,TRBV7-2,TRBJ2-5,TGTGCCAGCTACCCTCCCCGGGGGAGACTAGCGGGGTTCCAAGAGACCCAGTACTTC,CASYPPRGRLAGFQETQYF
TRBD1,.,TRBV5-4,TRBJ1-4,TGTGCCAGCACCGGACAGGGAGAAAAACTGTTTTTT,CASTGQGEKLFF
.,.,TRBV9,TRBJ2-7,TGTGCCAGCAGCGTAGGTACGTCAGTTAGCTCCTACGAGCAGTACTTC,CASSVGTSVSSYEQYF